This T cell receptor (beta chain) was observed in a study of beta chain features in type 1 diabetes. General study findings and limits: Shortening of TCRB CDR3s, moderate but significant, appeared in all four CD4+ subsets of Type 1 diabetes patients.

As concerns this clone: What it recognizes is unknown.

The V gene lost 2 bases and the J gene lost 4 bases, with 13 bases spanning the gap. Germline assignment: CDR1 SGDLS and CDR2 YYNGEE. The CDR3 runs 15 residues. CD4+ naive, central memory, regulatory and stem cell-like memory cells were sorted via CD45RO/CCR7/CD25/CD127/CD95/CD27. Sequenced material consisted of expressed TCRB transcripts (all of the isolated RNA was reverse transcribed). Profiling relied on immunoSEQ multiplex PCR, and the TCRdb table lists in-frame clones only, not all of them. The table has 600,000 to 700,000 clones, around an eighth seen once. The rearrangement joins TRBV9 to TRBJ1-5, with D possibly TRBD1 on 5 matching bases. The clonotype was recovered from a young man with type 1 diabetes. The sample taken for sequencing was naive CD4+ T cells from blood. CDR3 region: CASSVGTAFNQPQHF. CDR3 sequence (DNA): TGTGCCAGCAGCGTCGGGACCGCTTTTAATCAGCCCCAGCATTTT.